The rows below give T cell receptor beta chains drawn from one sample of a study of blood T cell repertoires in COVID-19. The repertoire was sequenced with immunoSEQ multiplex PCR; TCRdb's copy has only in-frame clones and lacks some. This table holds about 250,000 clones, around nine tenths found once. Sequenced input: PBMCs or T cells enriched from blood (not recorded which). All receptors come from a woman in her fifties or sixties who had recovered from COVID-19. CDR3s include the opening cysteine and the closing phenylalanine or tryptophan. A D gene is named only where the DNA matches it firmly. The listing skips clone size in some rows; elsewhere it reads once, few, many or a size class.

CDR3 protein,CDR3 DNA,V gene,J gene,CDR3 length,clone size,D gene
CASSLVTGPTDTQYF,TGCGCCAGCAGCCTGGTAACAGGCCCCACAGATACGCAGTATTTT,TRBV5-1,TRBJ2-3,15,-,-
CASSFAGRVTDTQYF,TGTGCCAGCAGCTTTGCCGGGAGGGTCACAGATACGCAGTATTTT,TRBV5-4,TRBJ2-3,15,-,TRBD2
CASTPSGRNTQYF,TGCGCCAGCACTCCTAGCGGGAGGAATACGCAGTATTTT,TRBV4-1,TRBJ2-3,13,-,TRBD2
CASSSYIAWTGNEQFF,TGTGCCAGCAGCTCATACATAGCGTGGACGGGCAATGAGCAGTTCTTC,TRBV5-4,TRBJ2-1,16,-,-
CASSERTSGRFDTQYF,TGTGCCAGCAGCGAAAGGACTAGCGGGAGGTTCGATACGCAGTATTTT,TRBV9,TRBJ2-3,16,-,TRBD2
CASSLAQNYEQYF,TGTGCCAGCAGCTTAGCCCAAAACTACGAGCAGTACTTC,TRBV7-9,TRBJ2-7,13,-,-
CASSLVGDQPQHF,TGTGCCAGCAGCTTAGTAGGGGATCAGCCCCAGCATTTT,TRBV7-9,TRBJ1-5,13,once,-
CASSWGQGDEQYF,TGTGCCAGCAGCTGGGGACAGGGGGACGAGCAGTACTTC,TRBV11-3,TRBJ2-7,13,-,TRBD1
CASSQSGGAEKLFF,TGTGCCAGCAGCCAATCGGGCGGGGCGGAAAAACTGTTTTTT,TRBV3-1/TRBV3-2,TRBJ1-4,14,few,-
CASSRQGLVGGELFF,TGTGCCAGCAGCCGTCAGGGACTAGTAGGTGGGGAGCTGTTTTTT,TRBV5-4,TRBJ2-2,15,-,TRBD2
CASSLTGTGGRHEQYF,TGTGCCAGCAGCTTGACCGGGACAGGGGGCCGACACGAGCAGTACTTC,TRBV5-6,TRBJ2-7,16,-,TRBD1
CASSLLTGTGYTF,TGTGCCAGTAGTCTCCTGACAGGGACAGGCTACACCTTC,TRBV19,TRBJ1-2,13,-,TRBD1
CSVRREREVDEQFF,TGCAGCGTCCGGAGGGAGCGGGAGGTAGATGAGCAGTTCTTC,TRBV29-1,TRBJ2-1,14,-,TRBD2
CASSLVGQGQPQHF,TGCGCCAGCAGCTTGGTTGGACAGGGTCAGCCCCAGCATTTT,TRBV5-1,TRBJ1-5,14,-,TRBD1
CASSQDPGRGALHF,TGCGCCAGCAGCCAAGATCCGGGACGGGGGGCTCTCCACTTT,TRBV4-3,TRBJ1-6,14,-,-
CASSPSTGTAGGYTF,TGTGCCAGCAGTCCCTCGACAGGGACCGCCGGTGGCTACACCTTC,TRBV2,TRBJ1-2,15,-,TRBD1
CASSLNFRDTQYF,TGTGCCAGCAGCTTAAATTTTAGAGATACGCAGTATTTT,TRBV7-3,TRBJ2-3,13,-,-
CASSLHLAGLTYEQYF,TGTGCCAGCAGTTTGCATCTAGCGGGGCTTACCTACGAGCAGTACTTC,TRBV28,TRBJ2-7,16,-,TRBD2
CASESNTGELFF,TGTGCCAGCGAGTCGAACACCGGGGAGCTGTTTTTT,TRBV28,TRBJ2-2,12,-,-
CASSDGRLADTQYF,TGTGCCAGTAGCGACGGGAGGCTAGCAGATACGCAGTATTTT,TRBV19,TRBJ2-3,14,-,TRBD2
CASRSTGFRTEAFF,TGTGCCAGCAGGTCTACAGGGTTTCGGACTGAAGCTTTCTTT,TRBV27,TRBJ1-1,14,-,-
CASSLLTTGRNQPQHF,TGTGCCAGCAGTTTACTCACGACAGGGAGGAATCAGCCCCAGCATTTT,TRBV27,TRBJ1-5,16,-,TRBD1
CASSQDDRGGEAFF,TGTGCCAGCAGCCAAGATGACAGGGGCGGTGAAGCTTTCTTT,TRBV3-1/TRBV3-2,TRBJ1-1,14,-,TRBD1